What follows describes a single T cell receptor beta chain. Its target is not known. CDR1 is PRHDT, CDR2 FYEKMQ, per germline (reference sequence). This CDR3 region has 16 residues. Trimming pared 5 bases from V and 1 base from J, leaving 18 bases between. This specimen comes from a study of blood T cells in healthy people across ages. Findings and limits, study-wide: Relative to aged donors, long-lived donors carried more naive CD4+ cells and displayed higher diversity.

Donors gave around 10 milliliters of peripheral blood apiece. Then a second PCR, running roughly 7 to 11 cycles, was carried out with a sample-barcoded 5' primer and a J-beta primer mix. TCRdb re-derived calls from the 5' RACE reads in MiXCR, one entry per CDR3 protein. The top ten hold around a sixth of the sample, which has about 570,000 distinct CDR3 sequences, 25% to 30% seen once. Sample: blood. The receptor's source is a woman aged 70 to 79 in good health. The genes are TRBV13 and TRBJ2-7; D ambiguous. CDR3: CASSLTPGARSYEQYF. The CDR3 DNA reads TGTGCCAGCAGCCTCACCCCAGGCGCCCGATCCTACGAGCAGTACTTC.